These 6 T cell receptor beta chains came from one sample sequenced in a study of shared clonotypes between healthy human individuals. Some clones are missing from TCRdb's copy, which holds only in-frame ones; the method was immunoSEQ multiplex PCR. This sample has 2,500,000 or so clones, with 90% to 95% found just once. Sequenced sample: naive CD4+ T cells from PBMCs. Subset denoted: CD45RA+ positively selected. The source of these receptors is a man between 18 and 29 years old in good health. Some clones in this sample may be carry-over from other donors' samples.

The CDR3: CASGQDQPQHF. CDR3 in DNA: TGTGCCAGCGGGCAGGACCAGCCCCAGCATTTT. This sequence joins TRBV6-6 and TRBJ1-5; D is ambiguous. Germline lookup yields CDR1 MNHNY and CDR2 SVGAGI (reference sequence). The V end lost 8 bases, the J end lost 7 bases, and 9 bases lay between the germline ends. This CDR3 spans 11 amino acids.

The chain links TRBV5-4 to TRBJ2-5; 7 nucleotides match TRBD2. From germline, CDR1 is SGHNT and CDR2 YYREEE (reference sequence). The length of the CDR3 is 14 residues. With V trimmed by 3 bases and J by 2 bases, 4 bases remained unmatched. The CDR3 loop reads CASSSRGRQETQYF. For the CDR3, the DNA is TGTGCCAGCAGCTCGCGGGGGAGGCAAGAGACCCAGTACTTC. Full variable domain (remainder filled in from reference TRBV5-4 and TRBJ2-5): ETGVTQSPTHLIKTRGQQVTLRCSSQSGHNTVSWYQQALGQGPQFIFQYYREEENGRGNFPPRFSGLQFPNYSSELNVNALELDDSALYLCASSSRGRQETQYFGPGTRLLVL.

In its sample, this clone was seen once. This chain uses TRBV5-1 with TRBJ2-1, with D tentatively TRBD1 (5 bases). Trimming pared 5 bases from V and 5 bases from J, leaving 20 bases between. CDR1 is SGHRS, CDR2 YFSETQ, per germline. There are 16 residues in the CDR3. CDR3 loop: CASSQPQGRVHNEQFF. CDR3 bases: TGCGCCAGCAGTCAACCTCAGGGAAGGGTACACAATGAGCAGTTCTTC.

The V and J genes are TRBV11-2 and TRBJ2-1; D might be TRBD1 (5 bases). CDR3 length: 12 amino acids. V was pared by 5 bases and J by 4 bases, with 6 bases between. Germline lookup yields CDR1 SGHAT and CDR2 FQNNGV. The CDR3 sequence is CASSRQYNEQFF. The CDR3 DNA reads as TGTGCCAGCAGCAGACAGTACAATGAGCAGTTCTTC. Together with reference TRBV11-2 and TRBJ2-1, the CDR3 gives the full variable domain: EAGVAQSPRYKIIEKRQSVAFWCNPISGHATLYWYQQILGQGPKLLIQFQNNGVVDDSQLPKDRFSAERLKGVDSTLKIQPAKLEDSAVYLCASSRQYNEQFFGPGTRLTVL.

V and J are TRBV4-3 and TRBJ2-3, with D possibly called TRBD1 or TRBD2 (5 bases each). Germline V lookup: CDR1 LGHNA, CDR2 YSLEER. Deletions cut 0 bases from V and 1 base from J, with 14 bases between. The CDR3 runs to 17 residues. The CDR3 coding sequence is TGCGCCAGCAGCCAAGACCCCCCAGGGACCCGCACAGATACGCAGTATTTT. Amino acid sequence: CASSQDPPGTRTDTQYF.

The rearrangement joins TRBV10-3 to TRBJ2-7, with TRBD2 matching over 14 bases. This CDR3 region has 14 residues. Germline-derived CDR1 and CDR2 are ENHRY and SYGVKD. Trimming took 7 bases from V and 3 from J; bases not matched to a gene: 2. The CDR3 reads CAITGTSGSYEQYF. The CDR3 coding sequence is TGTGCCATCACCGGGACTAGCGGGAGCTACGAGCAGTACTTC.